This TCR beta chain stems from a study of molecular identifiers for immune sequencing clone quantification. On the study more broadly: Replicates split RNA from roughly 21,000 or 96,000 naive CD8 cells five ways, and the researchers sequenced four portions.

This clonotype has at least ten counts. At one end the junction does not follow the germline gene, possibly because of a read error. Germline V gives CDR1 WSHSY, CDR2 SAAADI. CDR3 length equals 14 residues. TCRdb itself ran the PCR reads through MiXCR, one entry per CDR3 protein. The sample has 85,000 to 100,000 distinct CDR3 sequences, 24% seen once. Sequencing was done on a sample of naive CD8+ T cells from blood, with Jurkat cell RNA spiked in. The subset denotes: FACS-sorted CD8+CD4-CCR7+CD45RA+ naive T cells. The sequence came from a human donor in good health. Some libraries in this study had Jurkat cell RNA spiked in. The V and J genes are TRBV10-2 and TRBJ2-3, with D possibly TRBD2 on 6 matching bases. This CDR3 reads CASCELAPTDTQYF. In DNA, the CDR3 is TGCGCCAGCTGTGAGCTAGCGCCCACAGATACGCAGTATTTT.